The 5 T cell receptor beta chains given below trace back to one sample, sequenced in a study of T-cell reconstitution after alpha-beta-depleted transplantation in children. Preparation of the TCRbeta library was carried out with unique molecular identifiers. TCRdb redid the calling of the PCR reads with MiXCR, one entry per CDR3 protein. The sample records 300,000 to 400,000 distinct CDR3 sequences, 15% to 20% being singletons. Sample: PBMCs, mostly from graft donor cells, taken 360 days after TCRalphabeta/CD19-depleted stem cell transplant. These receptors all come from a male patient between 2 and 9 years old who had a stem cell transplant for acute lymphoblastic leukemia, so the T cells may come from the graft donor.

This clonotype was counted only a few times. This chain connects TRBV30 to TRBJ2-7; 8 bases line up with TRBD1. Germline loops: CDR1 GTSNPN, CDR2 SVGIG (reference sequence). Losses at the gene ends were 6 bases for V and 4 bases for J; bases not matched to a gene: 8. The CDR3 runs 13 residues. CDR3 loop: CACSTGARYEQYF. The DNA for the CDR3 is TGTGCCTGCTCGACAGGGGCCCGTTACGAGCAGTACTTC. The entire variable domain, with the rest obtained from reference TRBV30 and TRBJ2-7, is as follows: SQTIHQWPATLVQPVGSPLSLECTVEGTSNPNLYWYRQAAGRGLQLLFYSVGIGQISSEVPQNLSASRPQDRQFILSSKKLLLSDSGFYLCACSTGARYEQYFGPGTRLTVT.

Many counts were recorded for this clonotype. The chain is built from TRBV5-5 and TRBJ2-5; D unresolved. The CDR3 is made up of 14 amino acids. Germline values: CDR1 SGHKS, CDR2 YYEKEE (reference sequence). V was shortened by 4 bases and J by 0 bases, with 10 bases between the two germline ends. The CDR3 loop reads CASSQWGNQETQYF. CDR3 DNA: TGTGCCAGCAGCCAGTGGGGAAACCAAGAGACCCAGTACTTC.

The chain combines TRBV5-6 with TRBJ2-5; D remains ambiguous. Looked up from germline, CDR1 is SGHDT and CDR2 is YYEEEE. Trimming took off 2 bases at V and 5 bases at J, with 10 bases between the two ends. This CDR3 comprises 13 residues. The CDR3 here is CASSFGPRETQYF. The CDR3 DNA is TGTGCCAGCAGCTTCGGCCCGAGGGAGACCCAGTACTTC. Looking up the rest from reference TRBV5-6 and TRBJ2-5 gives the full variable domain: DAGVTQSPTHLIKTRGQQVTLRCSPKSGHDTVSWYQQALGQGPQFIFQYYEEEERQRGNFPDRFSGHQFPNYSSELNVNALLLGDSALYLCASSFGPRETQYFGPGTRLLVL.

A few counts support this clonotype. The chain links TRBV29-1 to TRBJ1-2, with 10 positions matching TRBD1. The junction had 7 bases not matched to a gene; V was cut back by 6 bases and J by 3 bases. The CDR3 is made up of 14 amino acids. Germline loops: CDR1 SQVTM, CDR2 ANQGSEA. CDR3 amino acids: CSVQGTGDDYGYTF. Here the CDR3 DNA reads TGCAGCGTGCAAGGGACAGGGGATGACTATGGCTACACCTTC.

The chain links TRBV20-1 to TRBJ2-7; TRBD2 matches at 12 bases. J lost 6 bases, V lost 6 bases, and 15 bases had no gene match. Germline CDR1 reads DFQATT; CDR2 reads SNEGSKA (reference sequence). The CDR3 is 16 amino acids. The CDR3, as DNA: TGCAGTGCCAAAAGACCCTCTAGCGGGAGGGTGGGCGAGCAGTACTTC. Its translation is CSAKRPSSGRVGEQYF.